These 22 T cell receptor beta chains were sequenced from one sample in a study of T cells in Graves' hyperthyroidism and ophthalmopathy. Amplified TCR beta CDR3 regions came from RNA transcripts. The TCR CDR3 first-round RT-PCR relied on the HTBI primer set. TCRdb re-called the multiplex PCR reads with MiXCR, one entry per CDR3 protein. The sample lists a few hundred thousand distinct CDR3 sequences, approximately 49% occurring once. The specimen sequenced was peripheral blood or thyroid tissue (not recorded which). The receptors here all came from an adult woman with Graves' disease, either hyperthyroidism or ophthalmopathy (not recorded which).

The chain carries TRBV10-3 and TRBJ2-7; 8 bases are shared with TRBD2. CDR3 length: 15 amino acids. The germline V gene has CDR1 ENHRY and CDR2 SYGVKD. The V segment lost 4 bases and the J segment 0 bases; nucleotides outside the gene matches: 5. The CDR3 region has the DNA TGTGCCATCAGTGCTAGAAGCGGGAGCTCCTACGAGCAGTACTTC. The encoded protein is CAISARSGSSYEQYF.

This clonotype showed up many times. The chain combines TRBV12-3 or TRBV12-4 with TRBJ2-7, with 8 bases lining up with TRBD1. Germline trimming cut 3 bases from V and 1 base from J; bases unmatched to any gene: 14. This CDR3 region has 18 residues. CDR3 in amino acids: CASSFSSAGGARSYEQYF. The CDR3 bases are TGTGCCAGCAGTTTCAGTAGTGCAGGGGGCGCAAGGTCCTACGAGCAGTACTTC.

There are a few counts of this clonotype. The chain is built from TRBV28 and TRBJ1-6, with D unresolved. The V end lost 6 bases, the J end lost 3 bases, and 15 bases lay between the germline ends. The CDR3 totals 16 residues. The germline CDR1 and CDR2 sequences are MDHEN and SYDVKM. CDR3 DNA sequence: TGTGCCAGCAGCCCCTCCGGAGGCGACTATAATTCACCCCTCCACTTT. Translated: CASSPSGGDYNSPLHF.

The V call is TRBV29-1, the J call TRBJ1-5; 9 nucleotides align to TRBD1. Germline assignment: CDR1 SQVTM and CDR2 ANQGSEA. The CDR3 loop spans 15 amino acids. V was pared by 8 bases and J by 2 bases, with 10 bases of the junction left unmatched. In DNA form, the CDR3 reads TGCAGCTCAACCGGGACAGGGATTGGCAATCAGCCCCAGCATTTT. Translated: CSSTGTGIGNQPQHF.

This clonotype has just a few counts. The chain is built from TRBV10-3 and TRBJ2-2; D might be TRBD2 (6 bases). V lost 6 bases, J lost 4 bases, and 15 bases lay in between. The CDR3 is 15 residues long. Germline CDR1 is ENHRY and CDR2 is SYGVKD. The CDR3 region has the DNA TGTGCCATCAGCATTAGCGGTACAATCACCGGGGAGCTGTTTTTT. It codes for CAISISGTITGELFF.

The genes are TRBV7-9 and TRBJ2-7, with no clear D. The CDR3 has 13 amino acids. V was cut by 5 bases and J by 0 bases, with 8 bases left in between. Germline lookup yields CDR1 SEHNR and CDR2 FQNEAQ (reference sequence). The CDR3 here is CASSPITSYEQYF. The CDR3 DNA follows: TGTGCCAGCAGCCCGATCACCTCCTACGAGCAGTACTTC.

This clonotype was counted ten times or more. The V and J genes are TRBV14 and TRBJ1-4; D is undetermined. This CDR3 spans 15 amino acids. Trimming left V 4 bases short and J 6 bases short, with 15 bases between. The germline gives CDR1 SGHDN, CDR2 FVKESK. The CDR3 loop reads CASSPGQFWDEKLFF. The DNA of the CDR3 is TGTGCCAGCAGCCCCGGGCAATTTTGGGATGAAAAACTGTTTTTT.

In its sample, this clonotype was seen once. The chain employs TRBV9 and TRBJ2-5; the D gene is possibly TRBD1 (6 bases). Germline V lookup: CDR1 SGDLS, CDR2 YYNGEE. V was shortened by 4 bases and J by 9 bases, with 16 bases between the two germline ends. CDR3 length equals 13 residues. The DNA for the CDR3 is TGTGCCAGCAGCTTCAGGGCCGGACAGCCCCAGTACTTC. As protein: CASSFRAGQPQYF.

The chain combines TRBV10-3 with TRBJ2-1; weak D call: TRBD1 (5 bases). CDR1 is ENHRY, CDR2 SYGVKD, per germline. This CDR3 is 12 amino acids long. V was clipped by 5 bases and J by 9 bases, with 11 bases between them. CDR3 amino acids: CAISSQGVEQFF. DNA for the CDR3: TGTGCCATCAGTTCTCAGGGTGTTGAGCAGTTCTTC.

The sample holds many counts of this clonotype. CDR3: CASSSWTSRTGELFF. Here the CDR3 DNA reads TGTGCCAGCAGCTCGTGGACTAGCCGGACCGGGGAGCTGTTTTTT. V usage is TRBV7-2 and J usage is TRBJ2-2, with TRBD2 matching over 8 bases. V dropped 4 bases and J dropped 5; count of bases not matched to a gene: 6. From germline, CDR1 is SGHTA and CDR2 FQGNSA. There are 15 residues in the CDR3.

The V call is TRBV7-9, the J call TRBJ2-7; 10 bases fit TRBD1. This CDR3 has 15 amino acids. J was trimmed by 2 bases and V by 4 bases; bases with no gene match: 5. The germline gives CDR1 SEHNR, CDR2 FQNEAQ (reference sequence). The CDR3 nucleotides are TGTGCCAGCAGCTCCCCGGACAGGGGGGCCTACGAGCAGTACTTC. Residues: CASSSPDRGAYEQYF.

This chain joins TRBV25-1 and TRBJ1-6; 8 nucleotides line up with TRBD1. The CDR3 sequence is 15 residues long. In germline, CDR1 is MGHDK, CDR2 SYGVNS. J was trimmed by 7 bases and V by 4 bases; bases with no gene match: 6. The CDR3 protein is CASSADRGGNSPLHF. The CDR3 nucleotides read TGTGCCAGCAGTGCCGACAGGGGTGGAAATTCACCCCTCCACTTT.

The chain recombines TRBV2 with TRBJ1-6, with 10 bases matching TRBD1. With V trimmed by 2 bases and J by 8 bases, 3 bases remained unmatched. In germline, CDR1 is SNHLY, CDR2 FYNNEI. This CDR3 has 15 residues. The chain's CDR3 is CASSEFGTGDSPLHF. CDR3 coding DNA: TGTGCCAGCAGTGAATTCGGGACAGGGGATTCACCCCTCCACTTT. Looking up the rest from reference TRBV2 and TRBJ1-6 gives the full variable domain: EPEVTQTPSHQVTQMGQEVILRCVPISNHLYFYWYRQILGQKVEFLVSFYNNEISEKSEIFDDQFSVERPDGSNFTLKIRSTKLEDSAMYFCASSEFGTGDSPLHFGNGTRLTVT.

This clonotype was counted at least ten times. This chain joins TRBV6-4 and TRBJ1-3; D gene ambiguous. V was shortened by 5 bases and J by 1 base, with 9 bases between the two germline ends. The germline gives CDR1 MRHNA, CDR2 SNTAGT. This CDR3 is 14 amino acids long. The CDR3 reads CASSPDVSGNTIYF. As DNA, the CDR3 is TGTGCCAGCAGTCCTGACGTTTCTGGAAACACCATATATTTT.

Ten or more counts support this clonotype. The V and J genes are TRBV2 and TRBJ2-2; 8 bases are a match to TRBD1. CDR3 length equals 14 residues. With V trimmed by 6 bases and J by 7 bases, 7 bases remained unmatched. Germline CDR1 is SNHLY and CDR2 is FYNNEI. CDR3 amino acids: CASSTRTGHGELFF. CDR3 DNA: TGTGCCAGCAGCACCAGGACAGGGCACGGGGAGCTGTTTTTT.

A few counts support this clonotype. The chain uses TRBV6-2 or TRBV6-3 and TRBJ2-2; D is uncertain. The CDR3 sequence is 11 residues long. CDR1 MNHEY and CDR2 SVGEGT come from the germline V gene. V dropped 6 bases and J dropped 7 bases, with 6 bases sitting between them. The chain's CDR3 is CASREIGELFF. The CDR3, as DNA: TGTGCCAGCAGGGAGATCGGGGAGCTGTTTTTT.

The chain employs TRBV25-1 and TRBJ1-2; D is uncertain. This CDR3 spans 14 amino acids. V lost 1 base to trimming and J lost 4 bases, with 10 bases between them. The germline CDR1 and CDR2 sequences are MGHDK and SYGVNS. CDR3 bases: TGTGCCAGCAGTGAATCGACAAGGACCTATGGCTACACCTTC. Its translation is CASSESTRTYGYTF.

This clonotype has a handful of counts. The chain uses TRBV6-1 and TRBJ1-1, with D unclear. The ends were cut back, 5 bases at V and 1 base at J, with 17 bases in the middle. The CDR3 has 16 residues. Per the germline V gene, CDR1 is MNHNS and CDR2 is SASEGT. This CDR3 reads CASSWGSKAWNTEAFF. Here the CDR3 DNA reads TGTGCCAGCAGTTGGGGATCGAAAGCATGGAACACTGAAGCTTTCTTT.

This chain joins TRBV29-1 and TRBJ1-4; tentatively, D is TRBD1 (6 bases). Per the germline V gene, CDR1 is SQVTM and CDR2 is ANQGSEA. The length of the CDR3 is 12 residues. V was clipped by 6 bases and J by 5 bases, with 10 bases between them. In DNA form, the CDR3 reads TGCAGCGTCCGGGACATAAATGAAAAACTGTTTTTT. Its translation is CSVRDINEKLFF.

A word on this clonotype: A much larger clone sits a single nucleotide away, making a read error possible. In DNA, the CDR3 is TGCAGTGCTAGAACAGGGACTCAGCCCCAGCATTTT. Translating gives CSARTGTQPQHF. V is TRBV20-1 and J is TRBJ1-5; D is possibly TRBD1 (6 bases). The CDR3 consists of 12 residues. V lost 2 bases, J lost 6 bases, and 8 bases lay in between. CDR1 is DFQATT, CDR2 SNEGSKA, per germline (reference sequence).

This clonotype was counted at least ten times. The chain uses TRBV2 and TRBJ2-2; D unresolved. This CDR3 spans 14 amino acids. Germline CDR1 is SNHLY and CDR2 is FYNNEI. The ends were cut back, 8 bases at V and 0 bases at J, with 10 bases in the middle. The CDR3 sequence: CASAWSPNTGELFF. The CDR3 nucleotides are TGTGCCAGCGCCTGGAGTCCGAACACCGGGGAGCTGTTTTTT.

The CDR3 DNA reads as TGTGCCTGGAGTGTAGGAGGGGAGCTGTTTTTT. Its translation: CAWSVGGELFF. The chain combines TRBV30 with TRBJ2-2; no clear D. Germline V lookup: CDR1 GTSNPN, CDR2 SVGIG (reference sequence). Between the trimmed V and J ends, which lost 0 bases and 8 bases, there was a span of 4 bases. The CDR3 is 11 residues long.